These T cell receptor beta chains were read from a single sample in a study of cytomegalovirus exposure and HLA in healthy donors. Only in-frame clones appear in the TCRdb table, and some are missing; sequencing was by immunoSEQ multiplex PCR. The sample holds 100,000 to 150,000 clones, around 92% seen once. The sample taken for sequencing was PBMCs. The receptor source for this set is a young man in good health and CMV-seronegative. Each CDR3 is given without its conserved first and last residue. Fields, in order: D gene, V gene, CDR3 protein. D genes are given only for firm matches.

D gene: .; V gene: TRBV27; CDR3 protein: ASSLLGYSNYGYT
D gene: .; V gene: TRBV7-6; CDR3 protein: ASSSVGSNTEAF
D gene: .; V gene: TRBV7-3; CDR3 protein: ASSPSMANTEAF
D gene: .; V gene: TRBV20-1; CDR3 protein: SAPLSEQY
D gene: .; V gene: TRBV29-1; CDR3 protein: SVERNYGYT
D gene: .; V gene: TRBV4-2; CDR3 protein: ASSQEHEGDYEQY
D gene: TRBD1; V gene: TRBV11-2; CDR3 protein: ASSSQGGANQPQH
D gene: TRBD1; V gene: TRBV5-8; CDR3 protein: ASLLRDSYYGYT
D gene: .; V gene: TRBV15; CDR3 protein: ATSRRDTDTQY
D gene: TRBD1; V gene: TRBV27; CDR3 protein: ASSSITGGTGPETQY
D gene: .; V gene: TRBV29-1; CDR3 protein: SVRTGSSYNSPLH
D gene: .; V gene: TRBV28; CDR3 protein: ASSYGFSYNSPLH
D gene: .; V gene: TRBV6-5; CDR3 protein: ASSYSRGSNQPQH
D gene: TRBD1; V gene: TRBV6-6; CDR3 protein: ASSKSGTAQETQY
D gene: .; V gene: TRBV14; CDR3 protein: ASSQGAQPSTDTQY
D gene: .; V gene: TRBV11-2; CDR3 protein: ASSLGRSYEQY
D gene: .; V gene: TRBV28; CDR3 protein: ASRKDGGWAPQH